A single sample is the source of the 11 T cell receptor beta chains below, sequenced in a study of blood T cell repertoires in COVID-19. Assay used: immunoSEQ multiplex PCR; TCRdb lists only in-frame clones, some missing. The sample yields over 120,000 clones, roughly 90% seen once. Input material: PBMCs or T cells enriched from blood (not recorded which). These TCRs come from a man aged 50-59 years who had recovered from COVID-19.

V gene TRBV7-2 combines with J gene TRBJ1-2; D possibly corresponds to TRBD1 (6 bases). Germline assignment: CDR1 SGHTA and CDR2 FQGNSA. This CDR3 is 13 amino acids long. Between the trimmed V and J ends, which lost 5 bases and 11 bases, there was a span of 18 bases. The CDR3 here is CASSPGPTGVYTF. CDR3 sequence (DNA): TGTGCCAGCAGCCCTGGTCCGACAGGAGTGTACACCTTC.

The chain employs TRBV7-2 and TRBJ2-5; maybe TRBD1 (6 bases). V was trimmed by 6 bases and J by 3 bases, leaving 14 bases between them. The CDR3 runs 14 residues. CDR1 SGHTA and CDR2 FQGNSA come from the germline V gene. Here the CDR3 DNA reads TGTGCCAGCAGTTTTTTCAGGGGAGAAGAGACCCAGTACTTC. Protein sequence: CASSFFRGEETQYF.

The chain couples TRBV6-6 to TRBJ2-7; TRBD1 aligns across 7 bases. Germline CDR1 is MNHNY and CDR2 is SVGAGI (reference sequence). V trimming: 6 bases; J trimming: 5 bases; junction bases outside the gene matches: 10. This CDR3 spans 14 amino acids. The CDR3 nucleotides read TGTGCCAGCAGCCTCGATAACAGGGGAGACGAGCAGTACTTC. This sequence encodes CASSLDNRGDEQYF.

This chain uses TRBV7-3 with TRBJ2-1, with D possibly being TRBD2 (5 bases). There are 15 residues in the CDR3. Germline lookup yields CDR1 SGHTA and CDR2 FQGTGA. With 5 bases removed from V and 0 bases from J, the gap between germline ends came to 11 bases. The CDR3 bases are TGTGCCAGCAGCCGGCAAGGGAGCTCCTACAATGAGCAGTTCTTC. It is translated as CASSRQGSSYNEQFF.

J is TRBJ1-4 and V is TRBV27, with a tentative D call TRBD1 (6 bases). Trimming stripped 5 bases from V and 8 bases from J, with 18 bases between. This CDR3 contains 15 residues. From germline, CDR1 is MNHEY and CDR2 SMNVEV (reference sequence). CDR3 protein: CASSRTGRVYEKLFF. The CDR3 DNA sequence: TGTGCCAGCAGTCGCACAGGGAGGGTTTACGAAAAACTGTTTTTT.

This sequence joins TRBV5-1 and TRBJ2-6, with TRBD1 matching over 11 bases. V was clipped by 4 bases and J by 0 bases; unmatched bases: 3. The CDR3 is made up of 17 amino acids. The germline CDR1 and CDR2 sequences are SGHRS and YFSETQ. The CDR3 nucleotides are TGCGCCAGCAGCGACGGGACAGGGGGCTCTGGGGCCAACGTCCTGACTTTC. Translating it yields CASSDGTGGSGANVLTF. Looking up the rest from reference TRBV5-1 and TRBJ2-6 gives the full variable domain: KAGVTQTPRYLIKTRGQQVTLSCSPISGHRSVSWYQQTPGQGLQFLFEYFSETQRNKGNFPGRFSGRQFSNSRSEMNVSTLELGDSALYLCASSDGTGGSGANVLTFGAGSRLTVL.

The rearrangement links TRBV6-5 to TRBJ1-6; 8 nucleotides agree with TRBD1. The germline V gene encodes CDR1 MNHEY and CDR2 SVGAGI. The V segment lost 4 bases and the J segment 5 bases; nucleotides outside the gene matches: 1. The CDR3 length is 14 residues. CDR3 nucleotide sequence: TGTGCCAGCAGTTCGACAGGGGATAATTCACCCCTCCACTTT. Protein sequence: CASSSTGDNSPLHF.

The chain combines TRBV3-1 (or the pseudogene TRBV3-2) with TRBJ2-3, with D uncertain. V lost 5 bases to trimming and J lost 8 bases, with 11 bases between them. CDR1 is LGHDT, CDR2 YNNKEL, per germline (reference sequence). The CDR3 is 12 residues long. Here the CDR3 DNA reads TGTGCCAGCAGCGCCCAGATGGTTACGCAGTATTTT. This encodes CASSAQMVTQYF.

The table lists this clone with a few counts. CDR3 coding DNA: TGTGCCAGCAGCGTAGGAGAGATCTATAATGAAAAACTGTTTTTT. Amino acids: CASSVGEIYNEKLFF. The chain combines TRBV9 with TRBJ1-4; D is unclear. The ends were cut back, 0 bases at V and 4 bases at J, with 10 bases in the middle. The CDR3 extends over 15 amino acids. Germline assignment: CDR1 SGDLS and CDR2 YYNGEE.

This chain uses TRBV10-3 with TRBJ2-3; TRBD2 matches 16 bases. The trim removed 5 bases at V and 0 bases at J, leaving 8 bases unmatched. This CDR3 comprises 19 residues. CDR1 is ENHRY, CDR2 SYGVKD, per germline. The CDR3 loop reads CAISKYGTSGGDSTDTQYF. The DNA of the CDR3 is TGTGCCATCAGTAAATACGGGACTAGCGGGGGGGATAGCACAGATACGCAGTATTTT.

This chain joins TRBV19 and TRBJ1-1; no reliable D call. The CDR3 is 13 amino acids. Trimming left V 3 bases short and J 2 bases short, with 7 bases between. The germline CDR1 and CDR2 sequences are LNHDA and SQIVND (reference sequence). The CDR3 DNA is TGTGCCAGTAGTATTGTAGCAAACACTGAAGCTTTCTTT. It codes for CASSIVANTEAFF.